This TCR beta chain was profiled in a study of blood T cell repertoires in COVID-19. Study background: From the United States, Italy and Spain came samples of acute and convalescent COVID-19. PBMCs, B-cell-depleted T cells, or T cells were the source of the cDNA or gDNA that made up the material.

The V end was cut by 8 bases, the J end by 6 bases, with 16 bases between. Germline CDR1 SNHLY, CDR2 FYNNEI. This CDR3 is built from 13 residues. In the original analysis: Researchers report that nucleated cell counts were estimated from reference gene primer amplification. Clones were sequenced by immunoSEQ multiplex PCR, and TCRdb holds only the in-frame ones, with some missing. The V and J calls and clone size are taken from that table; D and trimming were inferred from the DNA. Among over 200,000 clones listed, roughly four fifths were seen once. Sequences were obtained from peripheral blood. The receptor was derived from a woman between 50 and 59 years old with active or convalescent COVID-19. The chain links TRBV2 to TRBJ2-5, with D possibly TRBD1 on 6 matching bases. DNA for the CDR3: TGTGCCAGCCTCTGGGAACAGGGAAAGACCCAGTACTTC. Protein: CASLWEQGKTQYF.